This T cell receptor beta chain originates from a study of T cell responses to AZD1222 COVID-19 vaccine. The ends were cut back, 8 bases at V and 2 bases at J, with 20 bases in the middle. CDR1 is MGHRA, CDR2 YSYEKL, per germline. The CDR3 spans 16 residues. The protocol was immunoSEQ multiplex PCR, while the TCRdb copy is restricted to in-frame clones and leaves out a portion. This sample has some 120,000 clones, with approximately 85% found just once. This specimen consisted of peripheral blood, obtained on day 0 of AZD1222 vaccination. This chain uses TRBV4-1 with TRBJ2-3; D perhaps matches TRBD1 (5 bases). The sequence came from an adult in good health. The CDR3 coding sequence is TGCGCCAGCGGGGCCGGAACCCGCCTCACCACAGATACGCAGTATTTT. Translated: CASGAGTRLTTDTQYF.